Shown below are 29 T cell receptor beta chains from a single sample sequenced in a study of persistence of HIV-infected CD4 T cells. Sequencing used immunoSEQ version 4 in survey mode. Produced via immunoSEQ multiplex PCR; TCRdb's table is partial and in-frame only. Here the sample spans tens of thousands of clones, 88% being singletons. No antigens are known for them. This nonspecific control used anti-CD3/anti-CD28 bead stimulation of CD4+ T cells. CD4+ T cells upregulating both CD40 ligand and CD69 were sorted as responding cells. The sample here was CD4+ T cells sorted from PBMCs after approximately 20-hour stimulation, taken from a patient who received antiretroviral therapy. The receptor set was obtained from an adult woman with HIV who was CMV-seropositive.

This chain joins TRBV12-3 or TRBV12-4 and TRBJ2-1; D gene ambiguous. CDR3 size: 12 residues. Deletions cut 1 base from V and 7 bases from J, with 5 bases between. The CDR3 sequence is CASSLDDNEQFF. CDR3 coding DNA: TGTGCCAGCAGTTTAGACGATAATGAGCAGTTCTTC.

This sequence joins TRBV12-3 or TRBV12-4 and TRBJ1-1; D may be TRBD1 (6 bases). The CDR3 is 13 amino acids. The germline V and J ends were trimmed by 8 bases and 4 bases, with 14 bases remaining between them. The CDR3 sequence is CASLGGGVTEAFF. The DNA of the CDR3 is TGTGCCAGCCTGGGGGGGGGCGTCACTGAAGCTTTCTTT.

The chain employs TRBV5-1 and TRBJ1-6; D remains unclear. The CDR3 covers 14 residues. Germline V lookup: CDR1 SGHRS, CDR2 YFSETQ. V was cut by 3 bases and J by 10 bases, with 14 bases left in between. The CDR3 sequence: CASSSGTTESPLHF. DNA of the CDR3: TGCGCCAGCAGCTCCGGCACCACGGAATCACCCCTCCACTTT.

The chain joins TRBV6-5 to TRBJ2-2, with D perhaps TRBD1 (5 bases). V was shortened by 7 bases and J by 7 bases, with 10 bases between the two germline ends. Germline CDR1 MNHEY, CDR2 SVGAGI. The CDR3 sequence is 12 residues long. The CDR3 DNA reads TGTGCCAGCAACCAAAGGGGCGGGGAGCTGTTTTTT. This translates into CASNQRGGELFF.

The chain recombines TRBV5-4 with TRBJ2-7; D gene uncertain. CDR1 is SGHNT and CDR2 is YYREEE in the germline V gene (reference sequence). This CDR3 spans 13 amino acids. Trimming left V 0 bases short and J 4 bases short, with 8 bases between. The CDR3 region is CASSLGPQYEQYV. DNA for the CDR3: TGTGCCAGCAGCTTGGGACCACAATACGAGCAGTACGTC.

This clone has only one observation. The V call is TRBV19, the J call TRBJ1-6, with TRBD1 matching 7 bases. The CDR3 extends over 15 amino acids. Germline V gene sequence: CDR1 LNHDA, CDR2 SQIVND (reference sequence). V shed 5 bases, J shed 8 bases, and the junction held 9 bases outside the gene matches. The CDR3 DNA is TGTGCCAGTAGTCTACAGGGGAGGCGTGATTCACCCCTCCACTTT. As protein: CASSLQGRRDSPLHF.

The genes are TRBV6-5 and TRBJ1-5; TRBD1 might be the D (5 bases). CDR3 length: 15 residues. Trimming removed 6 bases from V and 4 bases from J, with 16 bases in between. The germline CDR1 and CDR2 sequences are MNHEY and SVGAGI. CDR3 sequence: CASSLPGGVNQPQHF. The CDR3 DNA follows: TGTGCCAGCAGCCTCCCGGGGGGGGTTAATCAGCCCCAGCATTTT.

In DNA, the CDR3 is TGCGCCAGCAGCCCGGTAGACAGGGGGCTGACTGAAGCTTTCTTT. Protein product: CASSPVDRGLTEAFF. This chain connects TRBV5-1 to TRBJ1-1; TRBD1 agrees at 10 bases. The V gene end was trimmed by 4 bases and the J gene end by 5 bases; junction bases not matched to a gene: 8. The CDR3 has 15 amino acids. Germline V lookup: CDR1 SGHRS, CDR2 YFSETQ.

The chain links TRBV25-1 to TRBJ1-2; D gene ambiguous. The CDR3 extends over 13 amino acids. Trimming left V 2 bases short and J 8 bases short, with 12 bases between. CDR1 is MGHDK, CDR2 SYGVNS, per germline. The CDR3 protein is CASSELTLGGYTF. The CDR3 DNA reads TGTGCCAGCAGTGAACTTACCCTTGGGGGCTACACCTTC.

CDR3 in amino acids: CAWSKTPGTGFRTQYF. Here the CDR3 DNA reads TGTGCCTGGAGTAAGACTCCCGGGACAGGGTTCCGGACCCAGTACTTC. V and J are TRBV30 and TRBJ2-5, with 9 positions matching TRBD1. The CDR3 has 16 residues. Germline V gives CDR1 GTSNPN, CDR2 SVGIG (reference sequence). V lost 2 bases and J lost 7; bases outside the gene matches: 14.

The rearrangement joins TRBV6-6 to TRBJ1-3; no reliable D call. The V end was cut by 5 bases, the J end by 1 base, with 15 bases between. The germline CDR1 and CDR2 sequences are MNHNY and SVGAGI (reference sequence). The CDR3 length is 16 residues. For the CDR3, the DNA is TGTGCCAGCAGTCGATCTTCCCCCCAATCTGGAAACACCATATATTTT. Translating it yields CASSRSSPQSGNTIYF.

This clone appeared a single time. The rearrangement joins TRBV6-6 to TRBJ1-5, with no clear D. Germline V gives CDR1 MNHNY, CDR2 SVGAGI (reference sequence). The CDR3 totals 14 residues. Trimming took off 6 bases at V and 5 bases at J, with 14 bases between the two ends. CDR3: CASRPGVLDQPQHF. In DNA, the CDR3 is TGTGCCAGCAGGCCTGGGGTCCTCGATCAGCCCCAGCATTTT.

In nucleotides, the CDR3 is TGTGCCAGCAGTGTCGAGACAGGAGCGCTGTTTTTT. Residues: CASSVETGALFF. The chain links TRBV28 to TRBJ1-4; D is possibly TRBD1 (6 bases). V lost 5 bases to trimming and J lost 14 bases, with 15 bases between them. The CDR3 contains 12 residues. Germline CDR1 is MDHEN and CDR2 is SYDVKM.

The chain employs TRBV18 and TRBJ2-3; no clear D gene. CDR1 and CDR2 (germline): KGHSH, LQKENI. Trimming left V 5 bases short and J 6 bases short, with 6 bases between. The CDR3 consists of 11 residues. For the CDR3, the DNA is TGTGCCAGCTCAGGGATGGATACGCAGTATTTT. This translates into CASSGMDTQYF.

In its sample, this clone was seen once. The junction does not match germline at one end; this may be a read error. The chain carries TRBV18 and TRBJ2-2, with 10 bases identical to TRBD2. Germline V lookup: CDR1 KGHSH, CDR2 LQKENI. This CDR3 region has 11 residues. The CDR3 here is CASSRLAGGIF. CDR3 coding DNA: TGTGCCAGCTCCCGACTAGCGGGCGGAATTTTT.

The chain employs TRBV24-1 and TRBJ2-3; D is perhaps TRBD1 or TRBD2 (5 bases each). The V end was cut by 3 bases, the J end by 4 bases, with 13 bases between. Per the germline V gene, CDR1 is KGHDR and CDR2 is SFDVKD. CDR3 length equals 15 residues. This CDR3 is CATSDPVRGADTQYF. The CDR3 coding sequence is TGTGCCACCAGTGATCCCGTCCGGGGCGCAGATACGCAGTATTTT.

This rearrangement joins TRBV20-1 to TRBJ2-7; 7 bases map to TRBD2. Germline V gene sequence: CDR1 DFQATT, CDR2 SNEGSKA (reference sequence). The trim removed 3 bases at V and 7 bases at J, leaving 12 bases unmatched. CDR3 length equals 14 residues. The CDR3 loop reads CSASNQRGLGEQYF. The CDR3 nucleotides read TGCAGTGCTAGTAACCAGCGGGGTTTGGGAGAGCAGTACTTC.

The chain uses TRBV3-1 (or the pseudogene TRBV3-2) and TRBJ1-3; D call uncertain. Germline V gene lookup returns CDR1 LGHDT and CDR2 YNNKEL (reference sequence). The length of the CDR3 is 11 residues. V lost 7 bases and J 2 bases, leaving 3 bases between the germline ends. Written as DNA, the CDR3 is TGTGCCAGCACCCCTGGAAACACCATATATTTT. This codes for CASTPGNTIYF.

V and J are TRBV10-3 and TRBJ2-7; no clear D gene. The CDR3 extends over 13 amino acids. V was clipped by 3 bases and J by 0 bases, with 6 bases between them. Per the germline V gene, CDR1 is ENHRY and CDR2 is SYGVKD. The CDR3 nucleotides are TGTGCCATCAGTGACAGTATCTCCTACGAGCAGTACTTC. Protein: CAISDSISYEQYF.

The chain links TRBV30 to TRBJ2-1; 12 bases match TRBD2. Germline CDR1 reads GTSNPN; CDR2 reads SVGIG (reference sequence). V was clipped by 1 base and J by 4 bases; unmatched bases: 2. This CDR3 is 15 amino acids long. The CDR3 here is CAWSGTSGVYNEQFF. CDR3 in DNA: TGTGCCTGGAGTGGGACTAGCGGGGTGTACAATGAGCAGTTCTTC.

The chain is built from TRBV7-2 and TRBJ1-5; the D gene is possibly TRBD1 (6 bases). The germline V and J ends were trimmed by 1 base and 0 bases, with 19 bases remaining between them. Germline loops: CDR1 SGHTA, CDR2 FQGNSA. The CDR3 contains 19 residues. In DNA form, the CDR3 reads TGTGCCAGCAGCTTAGTTGGAGGGGGGGATCTTTTTAGCAATCAGCCCCAGCATTTT. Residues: CASSLVGGGDLFSNQPQHF. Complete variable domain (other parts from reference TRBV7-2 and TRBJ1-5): GAGVSQSPSNKVTEKGKDVELRCDPISGHTALYWYRQSLGQGLEFLIYFQGNSAPDKSGLPSDRFSAERTGGSVSTLTIQRTQQEDSAVYLCASSLVGGGDLFSNQPQHFGDGTRLSIL.

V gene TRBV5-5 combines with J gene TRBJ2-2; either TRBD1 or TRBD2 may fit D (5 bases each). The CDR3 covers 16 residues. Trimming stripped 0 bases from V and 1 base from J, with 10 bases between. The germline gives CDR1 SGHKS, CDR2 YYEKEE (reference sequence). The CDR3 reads CASSLVGDLNTGELFF. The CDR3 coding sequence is TGTGCCAGCAGCTTGGTCGGGGACCTGAACACCGGGGAGCTGTTTTTT.

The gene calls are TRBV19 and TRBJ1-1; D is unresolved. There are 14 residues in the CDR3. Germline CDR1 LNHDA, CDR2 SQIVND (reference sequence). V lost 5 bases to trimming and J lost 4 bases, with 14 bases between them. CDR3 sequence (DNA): TGTGCCAGTAGTTTAAGGGTTGGAGGCACTGAAGCTTTCTTT. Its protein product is CASSLRVGGTEAFF.

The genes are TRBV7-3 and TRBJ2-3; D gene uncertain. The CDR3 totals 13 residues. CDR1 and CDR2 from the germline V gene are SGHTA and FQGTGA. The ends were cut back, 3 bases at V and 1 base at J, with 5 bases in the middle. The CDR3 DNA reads TGTGCCAGCAGCTTGGACCGCACAGATACGCAGTATTTT. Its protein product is CASSLDRTDTQYF.

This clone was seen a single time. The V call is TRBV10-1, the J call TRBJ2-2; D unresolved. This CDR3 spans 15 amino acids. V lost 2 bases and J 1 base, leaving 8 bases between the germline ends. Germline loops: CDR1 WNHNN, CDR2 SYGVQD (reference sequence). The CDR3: CASSETMGNTGELFF. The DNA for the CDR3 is TGCGCCAGCAGTGAGACTATGGGGAACACCGGGGAGCTGTTTTTT.

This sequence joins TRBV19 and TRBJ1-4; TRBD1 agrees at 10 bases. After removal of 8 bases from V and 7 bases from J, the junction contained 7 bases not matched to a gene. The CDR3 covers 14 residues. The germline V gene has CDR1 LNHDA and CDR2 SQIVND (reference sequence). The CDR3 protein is CASRQDRGSEKLFF. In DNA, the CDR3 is TGTGCCAGTCGACAGGACAGGGGGAGTGAAAAACTGTTTTTT. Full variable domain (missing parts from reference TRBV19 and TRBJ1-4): DGGITQSPKYLFRKEGQNVTLSCEQNLNHDAMYWYRQDPGQGLRLIYYSQIVNDFQKGDIAEGYSVSREKKESFPLTVTSAQKNPTAFYLCASRQDRGSEKLFFGSGTQLSVL.

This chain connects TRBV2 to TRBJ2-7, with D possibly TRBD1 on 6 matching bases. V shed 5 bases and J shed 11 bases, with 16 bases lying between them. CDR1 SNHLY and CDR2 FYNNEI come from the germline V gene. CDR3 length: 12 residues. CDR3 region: CASSFDTGKEYV. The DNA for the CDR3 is TGTGCCAGCAGTTTCGATACAGGGAAGGAGTACGTC.

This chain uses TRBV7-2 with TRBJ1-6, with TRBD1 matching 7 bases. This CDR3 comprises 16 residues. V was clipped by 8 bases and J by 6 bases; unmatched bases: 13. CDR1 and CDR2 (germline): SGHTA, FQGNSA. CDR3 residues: CASHQGVAATNSPLHF. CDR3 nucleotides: TGTGCCAGCCACCAGGGGGTCGCAGCCACTAATTCACCCCTCCACTTT.

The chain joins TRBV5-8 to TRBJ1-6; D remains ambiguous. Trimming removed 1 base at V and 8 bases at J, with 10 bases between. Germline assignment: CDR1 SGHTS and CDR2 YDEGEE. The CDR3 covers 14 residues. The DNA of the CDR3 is TGTGCCAGCAGCTTGTATTTACGGGATTCACCCCTCCACTTT. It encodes CASSLYLRDSPLHF.